This T cell receptor (beta chain) was captured in a study of liver allograft versus peripheral blood T cells. Study-level background: T cell receptor repertoires in transplanted livers were compared with those in recipients' peripheral blood.

TCRdb re-analysed the reads in MiXCR, keeping a single row per CDR3 protein. The sample consists of about 6,000 distinct CDR3 sequences, more than 15% of them appearing once. The length of the CDR3 is 14 residues. The germline V gene encodes CDR1 ENHRY and CDR2 SYGVKD. Trimming stripped 6 bases from V and 3 bases from J, with 14 bases between. This clonotype appeared many times. The rearrangement uses TRBV10-3 and TRBJ2-5; either TRBD1 or TRBD2 may supply D (5 bases each). The sequence came from a human patient who had a liver transplant. The T cells may partly be graft donor cells. DNA for the CDR3: TGTGCCATCAGCAAACCGGGACGGGAAGAGACCCAGTACTTC. Its protein product is CAISKPGREETQYF.